What follows are 16 T cell receptor beta chains derived from one specimen sequenced in a study of T cells in Graves' hyperthyroidism and ophthalmopathy. Template material for amplifying TCR beta CDR3 regions consisted of RNA transcripts. First-round RT-PCR targeting the TCR CDR3 was performed with the HTBI primer set. TCRdb redid the calling of the multiplex PCR reads with MiXCR, one entry per CDR3 protein. This repertoire shows roughly 560,000 distinct CDR3 sequences, about 14% found once; its top ten account for 3.5% to 4.5%. The specimen sequenced was blood. The source of these receptors is a woman in her 40s with Graves' ophthalmopathy.

In this sample, this clonotype turned up many times. The chain has TRBV7-2 and TRBJ2-5, with a weak D call TRBD2 (6 bases). Germline CDR1 and CDR2: SGHTA and FQGNSA. V was trimmed by 2 bases and J by 5 bases, leaving 9 bases between them. The CDR3 runs 13 residues. CDR3 coding DNA: TGTGCCAGCAGCTTAAAGGGGAGGGAGACCCAGTACTTC. Translation: CASSLKGRETQYF.

This clonotype was picked up many times. The chain recombines TRBV7-2 with TRBJ1-1; D ambiguous. V lost 5 bases and J lost 1, with 11 bases in between. The germline CDR1 and CDR2 sequences are SGHTA and FQGNSA. The CDR3 runs 14 residues. The CDR3 loop is CASSLGIENTEAFF. Written as DNA, the CDR3 is TGTGCCAGCAGCCTGGGAATAGAGAACACTGAAGCTTTCTTT. Variable domain in full (rest from reference TRBV7-2 and TRBJ1-1): GAGVSQSPSNKVTEKGKDVELRCDPISGHTALYWYRQSLGQGLEFLIYFQGNSAPDKSGLPSDRFSAERTGGSVSTLTIQRTQQEDSAVYLCASSLGIENTEAFFGQGTRLTVV.

This clonotype was seen a few times. The chain links TRBV5-1 to TRBJ2-2, with 7 bases identical to TRBD1. V dropped 2 bases and J dropped 4; count of bases not matched to a gene: 8. The CDR3 runs to 16 residues. Germline V gene sequence: CDR1 SGHRS, CDR2 YFSETQ. CDR3 bases: TGCGCCAGCAGCTTCCTAGGGGGCGATAGCACCGGGGAGCTGTTTTTT. Its protein product is CASSFLGGDSTGELFF.

The J gene is TRBJ2-7, the V gene TRBV6-5; D is possibly TRBD1 or TRBD2 (5 bases each). Germline assignment: CDR1 MNHEY and CDR2 SVGAGI. The CDR3 spans 15 residues. V was trimmed by 2 bases and J by 3 bases, leaving 14 bases between them. The CDR3 protein is CASSYDGAGYYEQYF. The CDR3 DNA is TGTGCCAGCAGTTACGACGGGGCAGGGTACTACGAGCAGTACTTC.

The rearrangement uses TRBV20-1 and TRBJ2-2; TRBD2 aligns across 10 bases. With 3 bases clipped from V and 4 bases from J, the junction kept 8 bases outside the gene matches. Per the germline V gene, CDR1 is DFQATT and CDR2 is SNEGSKA (reference sequence). The CDR3 has 16 residues. The chain's CDR3 is CSARGVAGGVTGELFF. The DNA for the CDR3 is TGCAGTGCTAGGGGGGTAGCGGGAGGTGTCACCGGGGAGCTGTTTTTT.

This clonotype was seen repeatedly, ten times or more. This chain joins TRBV9 and TRBJ2-2, with 10 bases identical to TRBD1. The J segment lost 5 bases and the V segment lost 3 bases, leaving 4 bases of the junction unmatched. CDR3 length: 15 amino acids. Germline V CDR1 and CDR2: SGDLS, YYNGEE. The CDR3 bases are TGTGCCAGCAGCGGACAGGGGGCGTGGACCGGGGAGCTGTTTTTT. Amino acid sequence: CASSGQGAWTGELFF. Drawing the rest from reference TRBV9 and TRBJ2-2, the complete variable domain is DSGVTQTPKHLITATGQRVTLRCSPRSGDLSVYWYQQSLDQGLQFLIQYYNGEERAKGNILERFSAQQFPDLHSELNLSSLELGDSALYFCASSGQGAWTGELFFGEGSRLTVL.

The genes are TRBV12-3 or TRBV12-4 and TRBJ2-1; no definite D call. Trimming removed 5 bases at V and 3 bases at J, with 11 bases between. The CDR3 extends over 14 amino acids. CDR3 DNA: TGTGCCAGCAGTCTACAGACCGTCTACAATGAGCAGTTCTTC. It codes for CASSLQTVYNEQFF.

This clonotype was counted at least ten times. The chain uses TRBV6-4 and TRBJ2-3, with 9 bases fitting TRBD2. This CDR3 is built from 16 residues. Looked up from germline, CDR1 is MRHNA and CDR2 is SNTAGT. The V segment lost 4 bases and the J segment 0 bases; nucleotides outside the gene matches: 5. CDR3 amino acids: CASSGLAVASTDTQYF. CDR3 nucleotide sequence: TGTGCCAGCAGTGGACTAGCGGTTGCTAGCACAGATACGCAGTATTTT.

This clonotype was picked up a small number of times. This sequence may be a read error, since a much larger clone differs from it by one base. The conserved final phenylalanine or tryptophan is absent from the CDR3, which likely points to a read error. The chain couples TRBV6-5 to TRBJ2-7, with 11 positions matching TRBD2. The CDR3 is 16 residues long. With 4 bases clipped from V and 3 bases from J, the junction kept 8 bases outside the gene matches. Germline loops: CDR1 MNHEY, CDR2 SVGAGI. This CDR3 reads CASSSPGTSGNYEQYL. DNA of the CDR3: TGTGCCAGCAGTTCACCGGGGACTAGCGGAAACTACGAGCAGTACCTC.

This clonotype was observed at least ten times. The chain is built from TRBV27 and TRBJ1-5, with unresolved D. The germline CDR1 and CDR2 sequences are MNHEY and SMNVEV (reference sequence). This CDR3 comprises 14 residues. Trimming shortened V by 6 bases and J by 0 bases, and 9 bases separated the two germline ends. The CDR3 DNA reads as TGTGCCAGCAGAGCTATCTATAGCAATCAGCCCCAGCATTTT. Amino acid sequence: CASRAIYSNQPQHF.

The rearrangement joins TRBV11-2 to TRBJ1-3; D not certain. This CDR3 is 14 amino acids long. CDR1 SGHAT and CDR2 FQNNGV come from the germline V gene. V lost 2 bases and J 4 bases, leaving 9 bases between the germline ends. The CDR3 here is CASSLYGAGNTIYF. Here the CDR3 DNA reads TGTGCCAGCAGCTTATATGGAGCGGGAAACACCATATATTTT.

Notes on this clonotype: A much larger clone lies a single base off, so this may be a read error. The chain uses TRBV20-1 and TRBJ1-2, with TRBD1 as a possible D gene (5 bases). This CDR3 is 14 amino acids long. Germline loops: CDR1 DFQATT, CDR2 SNEGSKA (reference sequence). DNA of the CDR3: TGCAGTGCTCCCACTGGGGGTACTAACTATGGCCACACCTTC. Its translation: CSAPTGGTNYGHTF.

This clonotype has at least ten counts. The CDR3 reads CASSSADSEGETQYF. As DNA, the CDR3 is TGTGCCAGCAGTTCGGCGGACAGCGAGGGAGAGACCCAGTACTTC. V gene TRBV6-2 or TRBV6-3 combines with J gene TRBJ2-5; D perhaps matches TRBD1 (6 bases). V lost 4 bases and J 4 bases, leaving 16 bases between the germline ends. The germline V gene has CDR1 MNHEY and CDR2 SVGEGT. This CDR3 comprises 15 residues.

This chain joins TRBV27 and TRBJ1-5; no firm D call. Per the germline V gene, CDR1 is MNHEY and CDR2 is SMNVEV (reference sequence). Trimming pared 1 base from V and 0 bases from J, leaving 7 bases between. The CDR3 has 15 residues. CDR3 loop: CASSLFINSNQPQHF. Here the CDR3 DNA reads TGTGCCAGCAGTTTATTCATCAATAGCAATCAGCCCCAGCATTTT.

This clonotype came up many times. The V gene is TRBV6-2 or TRBV6-3, the J gene TRBJ1-1; maybe TRBD1 (6 bases). This CDR3 contains 18 residues. Germline-derived CDR1 and CDR2 are MNHEY and SVGEGT. The ends were cut back, 2 bases at V and 1 base at J, with 20 bases in the middle. This CDR3 reads CASSYPLPGHQSNTEAFF. The CDR3 nucleotides read TGTGCCAGCAGTTACCCCCTACCGGGACACCAATCGAACACTGAAGCTTTCTTT.

This clonotype was detected many times. The CDR3 nucleotides read TGTGCCAGTATATCGGGACAGCACACCGGGGAGCTGTTTTTT. Amino acids: CASISGQHTGELFF. The V and J genes are TRBV19 and TRBJ2-2, with 7 positions matching TRBD1. The junction had 5 bases not matched to a gene; V was cut back by 7 bases and J by 3 bases. The CDR3 is made up of 14 amino acids. Germline lookup yields CDR1 LNHDA and CDR2 SQIVND (reference sequence).